What follows describes a single T cell receptor (beta chain). The data originate from a study of blood T cell repertoires in COVID-19. Trimming removed 10 bases at V and 4 bases at J, with 17 bases between. The CDR3 is made up of 14 amino acids. Looked up from germline, CDR1 is MGHDK and CDR2 is SYGVNS. Measured with immunoSEQ multiplex PCR; TCRdb has only the in-frame clones, and not every one. The data contain roughly 100,000 clones, 84% of them seen just once; the ten biggest clones take up approximately 12%. This chain links TRBV25-1 with TRBJ2-1, with D possibly being TRBD2 (7 bases). Sequencing used peripheral blood. The receptor was isolated from a human donor in a cohort sampled during active or convalescent COVID-19. The CDR3 DNA reads as TGTGCCACCGCGTCGGCGGGGGCTTACAATGAGCAGTTCTTC. Protein product: CATASAGAYNEQFF.